These T cell receptor beta chains were read from a single sample in a study of T cells in Graves' hyperthyroidism and ophthalmopathy. TCRdb fed the multiplex PCR reads into MiXCR, producing one record per CDR3 protein. The sample has approximately 300,000 distinct CDR3 sequences, roughly 19% seen once; the top ten hold under 45%. The source material was blood. The receptors stem from a man aged 45-65 years with Graves' ophthalmopathy. CDR3s include the opening cysteine and the closing phenylalanine or tryptophan. A D gene is named only where the DNA matches it firmly. A row's size may be missing; if present it is once, few, many or a size class.

v_call	clone_size	j_call	cdr3_length	d_call	cdr3_nt	cdr3_aa
TRBV6-2/TRBV6-3	.	TRBJ2-3	17	TRBD2	TGTGCCAGCAGTCTCCCGGGGGAGCGGGAGGGCACAGATACGCAGTATTTT	CASSLPGEREGTDTQYF
TRBV7-9	.	TRBJ2-2	15	TRBD2	TGTGCCAGCAGCTTTATAGCGGGAGTAGTCGGGGAGCTGTTTTTT	CASSFIAGVVGELFF
TRBV28	.	TRBJ2-5	13	.	TGTGCCAGCAGTTTATCGGAATTAGAGACCCAGTACTTC	CASSLSELETQYF
TRBV28	.	TRBJ1-5	15	TRBD1	TGTGCCGGCAGTTTGGGGACAGGTGGGAATCAGCCCCAGCATTTT	CAGSLGTGGNQPQHF
TRBV7-9	.	TRBJ1-2	16	.	TGTGCCAGCAGCTTAGAGGGGTTTGGGGGGCACTATGGCTACACCTTC	CASSLEGFGGHYGYTF
TRBV7-3	few	TRBJ2-7	13	.	TGTGCCAGCACGTCGTGGCTTACATACGAGCAGTACTTC	CASTSWLTYEQYF
TRBV19	few	TRBJ1-5	16	TRBD1	TGTGCCAGTAGTACCTCGGACAGGGGGCGTAATCAGCCCCAGCATTTT	CASSTSDRGRNQPQHF
TRBV20-1	many	TRBJ2-7	11	.	TGCAGTGCTAGAGTCGTCTACGAGCAGTACTTC	CSARVVYEQYF
TRBV6-5	.	TRBJ2-1	14	.	TGTGCCAGCAGTTACGGGGGTCTGGACAATGAGCAGTTCTTC	CASSYGGLDNEQFF
TRBV11-1	many	TRBJ2-3	15	.	TGTGCCAGCAGCTTATCCAGGACTAGCACAGATACGCAGTATTTT	CASSLSRTSTDTQYF
TRBV13	few	TRBJ2-1	15	TRBD2	TGTGCCAGCAGCTTTGGAGGGAGGGCCAGTGGGGAGCAGTTCTTC	CASSFGGRASGEQFF
TRBV5-6	many	TRBJ1-2	15	.	TGTGCCAGCAGCTTGGTGGGGGCCGAGAACTATGGCTACACCTTC	CASSLVGAENYGYTF
TRBV24-1	few	TRBJ2-7	14	.	TGTGCCACCAGTGATTCCCGCGAGGACTACGAGCAGTACTTC	CATSDSREDYEQYF
TRBV2	many	TRBJ1-2	14	.	TGTGCCAGCAGTGCCGGGGACCTGGGATATGGCTACACCTTC	CASSAGDLGYGYTF
TRBV20-1	many	TRBJ1-1	12	.	TGCAGTGCGAAGGTGGGGTACACTGAAGCTTTCTTT	CSAKVGYTEAFF
TRBV2	many	TRBJ2-2	17	TRBD2	TGTGCCAGCATCTCGGGACTAGCGGCTACGAACACCGGGGAGCTGTTTTTT	CASISGLAATNTGELFF
TRBV28	few	TRBJ1-6	13	.	TGTGCCAGCAGAAATGCAAGGGCGGGCGTCACCCACTTT	CASRNARAGVTHF
TRBV6-2/TRBV6-3	few	TRBJ1-3	17	.	TGTGCCAGCAGTCCCCGGACGGCTTACAGCTCTGGAAACACCATATATTTT	CASSPRTAYSSGNTIYF
TRBV3-1	many	TRBJ2-2	12	.	TGTGCCAGCAGCCAAGTTAACGGGGAGCTGTTTTTT	CASSQVNGELFF
TRBV6-1	many	TRBJ1-5	15	.	TGTGCCAGCAGAACTGTGGTTTATAGCAATCAGCCCCAGCATTTT	CASRTVVYSNQPQHF
TRBV5-4	few	TRBJ2-5	15	.	TGTGCCAGCAGCTTTACCAAACAGGGTAGAGAGACCCAGTACTTC	CASSFTKQGRETQYF
TRBV12-3/TRBV12-4	few	TRBJ2-4	12	.	TGTGCCAGCAGGAGGGGGGAAAACATTCAGTACTTC	CASRRGENIQYF
TRBV2	.	TRBJ1-6	16	.	TGTGCCAGCAAGGAAGTGGGGGGGGCCAATAATTCACCCCTCCACTTT	CASKEVGGANNSPLHF
TRBV3-1	many	TRBJ1-2	14	TRBD1	TGTGCCAGCAGCCAAGCCAGGGGGCTTAATGGCTACACCTTC	CASSQARGLNGYTF
TRBV7-3	.	TRBJ2-3	15	.	TGTGCCAGCAGCTTAACCTCCGGCGGCGCAGATACGCAGTATTTT	CASSLTSGGADTQYF
TRBV14	.	TRBJ2-7	19	TRBD2	TGTGCCAGCAGCCTTAGCGGGACTAGCGGGTTACGTACACCCTACGAGCAGTACTTC	CASSLSGTSGLRTPYEQYF
TRBV24-1	few	TRBJ2-3	16	.	TGTGCCACCAGTGATTTTAAACGGATAGGCACAGATACGCAGTATTTT	CATSDFKRIGTDTQYF
TRBV18	few	TRBJ2-5	14	.	TGTGCCAGCTCACCTTTGGGGGGAACGGAGACCCAGTACTTC	CASSPLGGTETQYF
TRBV2	.	TRBJ1-1	16	.	TGTGCCAGCAGTGAGCCCGAGGAAGGGGAGAACACTGAAGCTTTCTTT	CASSEPEEGENTEAFF
TRBV6-5	few	TRBJ2-2	13	.	TGTGCCAGCAGTTACTTGGGGACCGGGGAGCTGTTTTTT	CASSYLGTGELFF
TRBV5-1	few	TRBJ2-7	14	TRBD1	TGCGCCAGCAGCCGGGACAGGTTTGGTGACGAGCAGTACTTC	CASSRDRFGDEQYF
TRBV12-3/TRBV12-4	many	TRBJ1-1	13	.	TGTGCCATCCGAGGGGGGGCTAGAACTGAAGCTTTCTTT	CAIRGGARTEAFF
TRBV6-2/TRBV6-3	.	TRBJ2-1	16	TRBD2	TGTGCCAGCGGAAATCTAGCGGGCAGCTCCTACAATGAGCAGTTCTTC	CASGNLAGSSYNEQFF
TRBV9	many	TRBJ2-3	15	TRBD2	TGTGCCAGCAGCGTCAGCGGGAAAAGCACAGATACGCAGTATTTT	CASSVSGKSTDTQYF
TRBV28	many	TRBJ1-1	13	.	TGTGCCAGCAGCCCGATCTTGGGCACTGAAGCTTTCTTT	CASSPILGTEAFF
TRBV11-3	many	TRBJ2-2	14	TRBD1	TGTGCCAGCAGCACACAGGGGGCAACCGGGGAGCTGTTTTTT	CASSTQGATGELFF
TRBV5-1	few	TRBJ2-7	13	TRBD2	TGCGCCAGCAGTCGAGCGGGAGGTTGGGAGCAGTACTTC	CASSRAGGWEQYF
TRBV5-1	few	TRBJ2-7	13	.	TGCGCCAGCAGTCCCGGCGGAGGGTCCGAGCAGTACTTC	CASSPGGGSEQYF
TRBV3-1	.	TRBJ2-5	13	.	TGTGCCAGCCAGGGAATGGCCACAGAGACCCAGTACTTC	CASQGMATETQYF
TRBV20-1	many	TRBJ1-1	13	.	TGCAGTGCTAGAACGGGGAGGGGTACTGAAGCTTTCTTT	CSARTGRGTEAFF
TRBV24-1	.	TRBJ2-3	16	TRBD1	TGTGCCACCAGTGAGTTGGGACAGGGGCTTACAGATACGCAGTATTTT	CATSELGQGLTDTQYF
TRBV28	many	TRBJ2-7	14	TRBD1	TGTGCCAGCAGTTTAAGTCAGACAGGGAACGAGCAGTACTTC	CASSLSQTGNEQYF
TRBV6-1	.	TRBJ1-1	17	TRBD1	TGTGCCAGCAGTCCTACCCGGACAGGGAAGGTGGGCACTGAAGCTTTCTTT	CASSPTRTGKVGTEAFF
TRBV28	many	TRBJ1-2	14	TRBD1	TGTGCCAGCAGCTCGGACAGGCCGTTTAGGGGCTACACCTTC	CASSSDRPFRGYTF
TRBV19	few	TRBJ1-1	14	.	TGTGCCAGTAGTACGAATGTTGGGAACACTGAAGCTTTCTTT	CASSTNVGNTEAFF
TRBV6-1	.	TRBJ2-3	17	TRBD2	TGTGCCAGCAGTAAATCCGGGACTAGCGGAAGCACAGATACGCAGTATTTT	CASSKSGTSGSTDTQYF
TRBV6-1	few	TRBJ1-2	13	.	TGTGCCAGCAGTGAAGCGGGGAAGGTTGGCTACACCTTC	CASSEAGKVGYTF
TRBV14	many	TRBJ2-3	16	.	TGTGCCAGCAGCCATAGGTCGGCGGCTAGCACAGATACGCAGTATTTT	CASSHRSAASTDTQYF
TRBV6-1	.	TRBJ1-1	13	.	TGTGCCAGCAGTGAAAGGGACGGGGGGCGAGCTTTCTTT	CASSERDGGRAFF
TRBV24-1	few	TRBJ2-4	15	.	TGTGCCACCAGTGACAATAGTAGGGCCAAAAACATTCAGTACTTC	CATSDNSRAKNIQYF
TRBV7-9	.	TRBJ1-3	14	TRBD1	TGTGCCAGCAGCTTCACAGGGGTCGGGAACACCATATATTTT	CASSFTGVGNTIYF
TRBV12-3/TRBV12-4	many	TRBJ2-3	12	.	TGTGCCAGCAGTTCTTACACAGATACGCAGTATTTT	CASSSYTDTQYF
TRBV12-3/TRBV12-4	few	TRBJ2-5	14	.	TGTGCCAGCAGTCCCACTACTAGCCGGGAGACCCAGTACTTC	CASSPTTSRETQYF
TRBV6-1	many	TRBJ2-7	12	.	TGTGCCAGCAACATGGGGCCCTACGAGCAGTACTTC	CASNMGPYEQYF
TRBV12-3/TRBV12-4	.	TRBJ2-7	16	TRBD1	TGTGCCAGCAGCCACGCCGGACAGGGTAGGACAGGAGAGCAGTACTTC	CASSHAGQGRTGEQYF
TRBV30	many	TRBJ1-2	12	.	TGTGCCTGGAGTCAGGGCTACTATGGCTACACCTTC	CAWSQGYYGYTF
TRBV14	.	TRBJ2-7	15	.	TGTGCCAGCAGCCCCAGCGGGACATACACCTACGAGCAGTACTTC	CASSPSGTYTYEQYF
TRBV3-1	many	TRBJ2-2	16	TRBD1	TGTGCCAGCAGCCAATTGGACAGGGGAGACACCGGGGAGCTGTTTTTT	CASSQLDRGDTGELFF
TRBV28	many	TRBJ1-2	17	.	TGTGCCAGCAGCCTAGCGGGAACAGGGACGTATTTTCCGGGCTACACCTTC	CASSLAGTGTYFPGYTF